Below are 28 T cell receptor beta chains sequenced from a single sample in a study of T cells in Graves' hyperthyroidism and ophthalmopathy. Template material for amplifying TCR beta CDR3 regions consisted of RNA transcripts. TCR CDR3 underwent first-round RT-PCR with the HTBI primer set. TCRdb analysed the multiplex PCR reads with MiXCR anew, one entry per CDR3 protein. The table includes over 300,000 distinct CDR3 sequences, 14% detected once. What was sequenced was blood. The receptor source for this set is a woman aged 60-75 years with Graves' hyperthyroidism.

The CDR3 loop is CASSIADRGTYEQYF. The CDR3 bases are TGTGCCAGTAGTATAGCGGACAGGGGTACCTACGAGCAGTACTTC. The genes are TRBV19 and TRBJ2-7, with 9 bases identical to TRBD1. J gave up 2 bases and V 1 base, and 3 bases lay outside the gene matches. From germline, CDR1 is LNHDA and CDR2 SQIVND (reference sequence). This CDR3 is 15 amino acids long.

This clonotype was detected ten times or more. The chain employs TRBV7-2 and TRBJ2-7; TRBD1 agrees at 10 bases. Germline CDR1 and CDR2: SGHTA and FQGNSA. This CDR3 is built from 15 residues. V dropped 2 bases and J dropped 2; count of bases not matched to a gene: 3. CDR3 in amino acids: CASSLWDRGPYEQYF. In DNA form, the CDR3 reads TGTGCCAGCAGCTTATGGGACAGGGGTCCCTACGAGCAGTACTTC. Full variable domain (missing parts from reference TRBV7-2 and TRBJ2-7): GAGVSQSPSNKVTEKGKDVELRCDPISGHTALYWYRQSLGQGLEFLIYFQGNSAPDKSGLPSDRFSAERTGGSVSTLTIQRTQQEDSAVYLCASSLWDRGPYEQYFGPGTRLTVT.

This clonotype was recorded many times. The J gene is TRBJ1-1, the V gene TRBV10-3, with D unclear. The length of the CDR3 is 13 residues. V lost 6 bases and J lost 8, with 16 bases in between. Germline CDR1 and CDR2: ENHRY and SYGVKD. The CDR3 here is CAIRLSTGHEAFF. The CDR3 nucleotides are TGTGCCATCAGATTATCCACCGGCCACGAAGCTTTCTTT.

This clonotype appeared many times. CDR3 coding DNA: TGTGCCAGCTCCCAGGAGGTTCTGGGGCCCCAGCATTTT. Translation: CASSQEVLGPQHF. The V call is TRBV18, the J call TRBJ1-5; D is undetermined. Germline V gene sequence: CDR1 KGHSH, CDR2 LQKENI. V lost 6 bases and J 9 bases, leaving 15 bases between the germline ends. The CDR3 consists of 13 residues.

This clonotype has at least ten counts. CDR3 in DNA: TGTGCCAGCTCACGAAGGGGGGACGGCATGAACACTGAAGCTTTCTTT. It codes for CASSRRGDGMNTEAFF. The J gene is TRBJ1-1, the V gene TRBV18, with a possible D match to TRBD1 (6 bases). This CDR3 has 16 amino acids. Per the germline V gene, CDR1 is KGHSH and CDR2 is LQKENI. With 4 bases removed from V and 0 bases from J, the gap between germline ends came to 15 bases.

At least ten counts were recorded for this clonotype. This sequence joins TRBV28 and TRBJ2-3, with 8 bases lining up with TRBD2. The CDR3 runs 16 residues. Per germline, CDR1 MDHEN and CDR2 SYDVKM. V lost 7 bases, J lost 4 bases, and 13 bases stayed unmatched. The CDR3 DNA reads as TGTGCCAGCACCACCCCCGGTGCGGGAGGCCCAGATACGCAGTATTTT. Translation gives CASTTPGAGGPDTQYF.

This clonotype appeared many times. The chain joins TRBV6-2 or TRBV6-3 to TRBJ2-1; 10 bases match TRBD2. The trim removed 4 bases at V and 1 base at J, leaving 4 bases unmatched. The CDR3 length is 16 residues. Germline-derived CDR1 and CDR2 are MNHEY and SVGEGT. The CDR3 region is CASSSLAGASYNEQFF. In DNA, the CDR3 is TGTGCCAGCAGTTCCCTAGCGGGGGCATCCTACAATGAGCAGTTCTTC.

Note on this clonotype: A much larger clone sits a single nucleotide away, making a read error possible. This chain uses TRBV5-1 with TRBJ2-1; D possibly corresponds to TRBD2 (5 bases). The better agreement between TRBJ2-7 and the DNA end casts doubt on the J call. The CDR3 spans 15 residues. Germline lookup yields CDR1 SGHRS and CDR2 YFSETQ. Here the CDR3 reads CASSLAVEAYNEQYF. The DNA of the CDR3 is TGCGCCAGCAGCTTGGCCGTGGAGGCTTACAATGAGCAGTACTTC.

The chain employs TRBV27 and TRBJ1-6; 10 bases match TRBD1. Per germline, CDR1 MNHEY and CDR2 SMNVEV (reference sequence). V lost 3 bases to trimming and J lost 9 bases; unmatched junction nucleotides: 2. This CDR3 has 14 residues. CDR3 protein: CASSFDRGLSPLHF. The CDR3 nucleotides read TGTGCCAGCAGTTTCGACAGGGGGCTTTCACCCCTCCACTTT.

The J gene is TRBJ1-4, the V gene TRBV7-2; TRBD1 agrees at 11 bases. J lost 7 bases, V lost 5 bases, and 6 bases had no gene match. Germline V gene data show CDR1 as SGHTA and CDR2 as FQGNSA. This CDR3 is built from 15 residues. CDR3: CASSQFGTGGEKLFF. The CDR3 DNA sequence: TGTGCCAGCAGCCAGTTCGGGACAGGGGGTGAAAAACTGTTTTTT. The entire variable domain, with the rest obtained from reference TRBV7-2 and TRBJ1-4, is as follows: GAGVSQSPSNKVTEKGKDVELRCDPISGHTALYWYRQSLGQGLEFLIYFQGNSAPDKSGLPSDRFSAERTGGSVSTLTIQRTQQEDSAVYLCASSQFGTGGEKLFFGSGTQLSVL.

This clonotype was counted at least ten times. The chain uses TRBV28 and TRBJ1-6, with D hard to call. Germline-derived CDR1 and CDR2 are MDHEN and SYDVKM. The V end lost 5 bases, the J end lost 9 bases, and 11 bases lay between the germline ends. The CDR3 runs 13 residues. The CDR3 is CASSEGGGSPLHF. The CDR3 nucleotides read TGTGCCAGCAGTGAGGGTGGTGGTTCACCCCTCCACTTT.

The chain couples TRBV19 to TRBJ2-1; TRBD2 agrees at 8 bases. This CDR3 comprises 14 residues. Germline V gene data show CDR1 as LNHDA and CDR2 as SQIVND (reference sequence). V lost 2 bases, J lost 7 bases, and 4 bases stayed unmatched. This CDR3 reads CASSIREGRNEQFF. CDR3 sequence (DNA): TGTGCCAGTAGTATACGGGAGGGCAGGAATGAGCAGTTCTTC.

This clonotype occurred many times. This sequence joins TRBV30 and TRBJ2-1; 8 bases are shared with TRBD1. The CDR3 covers 12 residues. The trim removed 1 base at V and 10 bases at J, leaving 3 bases unmatched. In germline, CDR1 is GTSNPN, CDR2 SVGIG (reference sequence). The CDR3 sequence is CAWSDNRGEQFF. CDR3 DNA sequence: TGTGCCTGGAGTGATAACAGGGGGGAGCAGTTCTTC.

This clonotype was seen a few times. The chain uses TRBV5-4 and TRBJ1-4, with a weak D call TRBD1 (5 bases). The CDR3 extends over 17 amino acids. Trimming left V 4 bases short and J 0 bases short, with 16 bases between. The germline CDR1 and CDR2 sequences are SGHNT and YYREEE (reference sequence). The CDR3 region has the DNA TGTGCCAGCAGCCGCCTGGGACGGGGGACAACTAATGAAAAACTGTTTTTT. The encoded protein is CASSRLGRGTTNEKLFF.

This chain joins TRBV5-1 and TRBJ1-4, with D unresolved. Germline lookup yields CDR1 SGHRS and CDR2 YFSETQ. The V and J ends lost 1 base and 4 bases respectively, with 11 bases between them. The CDR3 contains 15 residues. The CDR3 loop reads CASSLNPGSNEKLFF. The CDR3 bases are TGCGCCAGCAGCTTGAATCCCGGGAGTAATGAAAAACTGTTTTTT.

This clonotype was counted many times. The CDR3 loop is CASSPYYSGASWTDTQYF. In nucleotides, the CDR3 is TGTGCCAGCAGCCCCTACTACTCGGGAGCCTCTTGGACAGATACGCAGTATTTT. The genes are TRBV12-3 or TRBV12-4 and TRBJ2-3; TRBD2 might be the D (6 bases). The CDR3 has 18 amino acids. Between the trimmed V and J ends, which lost 6 bases and 3 bases, there was a span of 25 bases.

The V gene is TRBV7-9, the J gene TRBJ2-1, with 8 bases aligning to TRBD2. This CDR3 has 18 amino acids. Germline trimming cut 5 bases from V and 5 bases from J; bases unmatched to any gene: 17. Germline CDR1 SEHNR, CDR2 FQNEAQ (reference sequence). The CDR3 sequence: CASSPGGFGRGRNNEQFF. CDR3 bases: TGTGCCAGCAGCCCGGGGGGGTTTGGGCGGGGGAGGAACAATGAGCAGTTCTTC.

This clonotype showed up many times. This chain uses TRBV5-1 with TRBJ2-1; a possible D gene is TRBD2 (6 bases). Trimming stripped 2 bases from V and 3 bases from J, with 12 bases between. The CDR3 contains 15 residues. Germline CDR1 and CDR2: SGHRS and YFSETQ. CDR3 sequence: CASSFIAENYNEQFF. The CDR3 nucleotides read TGCGCCAGCAGCTTTATAGCGGAGAACTACAATGAGCAGTTCTTC. The entire variable domain, with the rest obtained from reference TRBV5-1 and TRBJ2-1, is as follows: KAGVTQTPRYLIKTRGQQVTLSCSPISGHRSVSWYQQTPGQGLQFLFEYFSETQRNKGNFPGRFSGRQFSNSRSEMNVSTLELGDSALYLCASSFIAENYNEQFFGPGTRLTVL.

The chain is built from TRBV9 and TRBJ1-2, with a possible D match to TRBD1 (5 bases). The CDR3 length is 16 residues. Trimming removed 4 bases from V and 5 bases from J, with 21 bases in between. Germline-derived CDR1 and CDR2 are SGDLS and YYNGEE. In DNA, the CDR3 is TGTGCCAGCAGCCCACATCCCGGAGGGGTGAGGTATGGCTACACCTTC. Translated, it gives CASSPHPGGVRYGYTF.

This clonotype was seen many times. The genes are TRBV4-2 and TRBJ1-1; a possible D gene is TRBD1 (5 bases). The V end was cut by 0 bases, the J end by 1 base, with 6 bases between. CDR3 length: 14 residues. The germline V gene encodes CDR1 LGHNA and CDR2 YNFKEQ. The CDR3 DNA reads TGTGCCAGCAGCCAAGATGGGGGGAACACTGAAGCTTTCTTT. This sequence encodes CASSQDGGNTEAFF.

V and J are TRBV6-1 and TRBJ2-1; D is perhaps TRBD1 (6 bases). With 6 bases removed from V and 8 bases from J, the gap between germline ends came to 11 bases. The germline V gene encodes CDR1 MNHNS and CDR2 SASEGT. This CDR3 has 12 residues. The CDR3, as DNA: TGTGCCAGCAGCCTTAGACAGGATGAGCAGTTCTTC. Protein: CASSLRQDEQFF.

This chain links TRBV5-8 with TRBJ2-3; perhaps TRBD2 as D (6 bases). Germline CDR1 and CDR2: SGHTS and YDEGEE. The CDR3 extends over 12 amino acids. V was pared by 4 bases and J by 10 bases, with 13 bases between. In nucleotides, the CDR3 is TGTGCCAGCAGCCGATCTAGCGATGCGCAGTATTTT. It specifies CASSRSSDAQYF. Variable domain in full (rest from reference TRBV5-8 and TRBJ2-3): EAGVTQSPTHLIKTRGQQATLRCSPISGHTSVYWYQQALGLGLQFLLWYDEGEERNRGNFPPRFSGRQFPNYSSELNVNALELEDSALYLCASSRSSDAQYFGPGTRLTVL.

This clonotype was observed many times. V usage is TRBV12-3 or TRBV12-4 and J usage is TRBJ2-2; D is perhaps TRBD1 or TRBD2 (6 bases each). The CDR3 contains 15 residues. V lost 11 bases to trimming and J lost 0 bases, with 16 bases between them. The DNA of the CDR3 is TGTGCCGTTCGAAAGGAGGGGGCGAACACCGGGGAGCTGTTTTTT. Protein product: CAVRKEGANTGELFF.

This clonotype was seen only a few times. The chain links TRBV7-8 to TRBJ2-7; possibly TRBD1 or TRBD2 for D (6 bases each). Trimming pared 7 bases from V and 9 bases from J, leaving 19 bases between. CDR3 length equals 13 residues. The germline V gene encodes CDR1 SGHVS and CDR2 FQNEAQ. CDR3 region: CASKGGLSLGQYF. The CDR3 region has the DNA TGTGCCAGCAAAGGGGGGCTTAGCCTTGGGCAGTACTTC. Looking up the rest from reference TRBV7-8 and TRBJ2-7 gives the full variable domain: GAGVSQSPRYKVAKRGQDVALRCDPISGHVSLFWYQQALGQGPEFLTYFQNEAQLDKSGLPSDRFFAERPEGSVSTLKIQRTQQEDSAVYLCASKGGLSLGQYFGPGTRLTVT.

The chain employs TRBV2 and TRBJ2-1, with TRBD2 identical over 14 bases. CDR3 length equals 16 residues. Unmatched junction bases numbered 8, after V lost 6 bases and J lost 7 bases. Germline V CDR1 and CDR2: SNHLY, FYNNEI. The CDR3 DNA is TGTGCCAGCAGAGGCCCAAGACTAGCGGGGGGGAATGAGCAGTTCTTC. Its protein is CASRGPRLAGGNEQFF.

This clonotype showed up just a few times. The chain employs TRBV10-3 and TRBJ2-3; 9 nucleotides align to TRBD1. The CDR3 runs 16 residues. V lost 3 bases, J lost 2 bases, and 6 bases stayed unmatched. CDR1 is ENHRY and CDR2 is SYGVKD in the germline V gene. The CDR3 region is CAISDWDRDSTDTQYF. Here the CDR3 DNA reads TGTGCCATCAGTGACTGGGACAGGGATTCCACAGATACGCAGTATTTT.

This clonotype showed up many times. V usage is TRBV2 and J usage is TRBJ1-5; D gene ambiguous. There are 14 residues in the CDR3. With 7 bases removed from V and 1 base from J, the gap between germline ends came to 11 bases. Germline loops: CDR1 SNHLY, CDR2 FYNNEI. The CDR3 DNA is TGTGCCAGCACTCTGGCTCAGAGCAATCAGCCCCAGCATTTT. It specifies CASTLAQSNQPQHF.

This clonotype occurred a few times. V is TRBV25-1 and J is TRBJ1-2; weak D call: TRBD1 (6 bases). Between the trimmed V and J ends, which lost 6 bases and 4 bases, there was a span of 12 bases. This CDR3 is built from 13 residues. Germline V gene lookup returns CDR1 MGHDK and CDR2 SYGVNS. For the CDR3, the DNA is TGTGCCAGCAGATCGGGGGCAGGCTATGGCTACACCTTC. Translation gives CASRSGAGYGYTF.